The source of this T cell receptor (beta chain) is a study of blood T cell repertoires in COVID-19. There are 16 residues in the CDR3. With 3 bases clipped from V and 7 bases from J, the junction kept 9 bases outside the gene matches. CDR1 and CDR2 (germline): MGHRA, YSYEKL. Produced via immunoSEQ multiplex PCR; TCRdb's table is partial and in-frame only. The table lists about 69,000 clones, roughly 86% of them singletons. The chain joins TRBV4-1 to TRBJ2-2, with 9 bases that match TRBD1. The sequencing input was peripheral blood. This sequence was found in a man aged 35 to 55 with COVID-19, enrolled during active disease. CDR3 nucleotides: TGCGCCAGCAGCCACCGAACAGGGGGCGCAGGCGGGGAGCTGTTTTTT. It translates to CASSHRTGGAGGELFF.